These 29 T cell receptor beta chains originate from one sample sequenced in a study of metastatic and nonmetastatic thyroid tumors. Patients had received no treatment of any kind before thyroid surgery. TCRdb reanalyzed the PCR reads via MiXCR. The sample holds roughly 34,000 clones; about a fifth are singletons and the top ten take 2.5% to 3.5%. What was sequenced was tumor tissue. Receptors originate from a male donor with papillary thyroid cancer or a benign thyroid nodule (not recorded which). Some clones in this sample may be carry-over from other donors' samples.

This clone was counted ten times or more. The gene calls are TRBV5-4 and TRBJ2-5; no clear D. Germline loops: CDR1 SGHNT, CDR2 YYREEE (reference sequence). The germline V and J ends were trimmed by 4 bases and 1 base, with 11 bases remaining between them. The CDR3 is 14 amino acids. The CDR3 protein is CASSKTARQETQYF. CDR3 DNA sequence: TGTGCCAGCAGCAAGACGGCCCGCCAAGAGACCCAGTACTTC. The full variable domain, completed using reference TRBV5-4 and TRBJ2-5, is ETGVTQSPTHLIKTRGQQVTLRCSSQSGHNTVSWYQQALGQGPQFIFQYYREEENGRGNFPPRFSGLQFPNYSSELNVNALELDDSALYLCASSKTARQETQYFGPGTRLLVL.

This clone was seen more than once but under ten times. The rearrangement links TRBV6-1 to TRBJ2-1; 9 nucleotides match TRBD1. This CDR3 has 13 residues. Trimming cost V 6 bases and J 8 bases; bases outside gene matches: 5. Germline V gives CDR1 MNHNS, CDR2 SASEGT. The DNA for the CDR3 is TGTGCCAGCAGCCTGACAGGGGGTGATGAGCAGTTCTTC. Translated, it gives CASSLTGGDEQFF.

This clone was found many times. This chain links TRBV4-2 with TRBJ2-7; D may be TRBD1 (7 bases). The V gene lost 3 bases and the J gene lost 0 bases, with 12 bases spanning the gap. The CDR3 contains 15 residues. Germline assignment: CDR1 LGHNA and CDR2 YNFKEQ. In DNA, the CDR3 is TGTGCCAGCAGCCAGGGCGGGGACAGCTCCTACGAGCAGTACTTC. Its translation: CASSQGGDSSYEQYF.

This clone was seen at least ten times. The chain couples TRBV3-1 to TRBJ1-1; maybe TRBD1 (5 bases). Germline V gives CDR1 LGHDT, CDR2 YNNKEL (reference sequence). The germline V and J ends were trimmed by 4 bases and 3 bases, with 12 bases remaining between them. The CDR3 extends over 14 amino acids. Written as DNA, the CDR3 is TGTGCCAGCAGCCGGGCCGGGGGGGACACTGAAGCTTTCTTT. As protein: CASSRAGGDTEAFF.

This clone has a count of ten or more. V and J are TRBV5-1 and TRBJ1-1; D might be TRBD1 (5 bases). With 2 bases removed from V and 1 base from J, the gap between germline ends came to 12 bases. Germline CDR1 and CDR2: SGHRS and YFSETQ. The CDR3 consists of 15 residues. CDR3 residues: CASSFGAPANTEAFF. Here the CDR3 DNA reads TGCGCCAGCAGCTTTGGGGCCCCGGCGAACACTGAAGCTTTCTTT.

This clone is judged medium-sized. The rearrangement links TRBV20-1 to TRBJ1-4; possibly TRBD1 for D (6 bases). This CDR3 is 14 amino acids long. Germline CDR1 and CDR2: DFQATT and SNEGSKA (reference sequence). V dropped 0 bases and J dropped 5 bases, with 10 bases sitting between them. The DNA for the CDR3 is TGCAGTGCTAGAGATGTGCAGGGGAATGAAAAACTGTTTTTT. It translates to CSARDVQGNEKLFF.

This clone was detected many times. An end of the junction differs from the germline gene, which may be a read error. The chain combines TRBV6-2 or TRBV6-3 with TRBJ2-7, with 8 bases lining up with TRBD1. CDR1 and CDR2 (germline): MNHEY, SVGEGT. CDR3 length equals 15 residues. The CDR3 nucleotides are TGTGCCAGCAGTTTCCGGGACAGGCCCTCCTACGAGCGGTACTTC. It encodes CASSFRDRPSYERYF.

There are a few counts of this clone. This chain joins TRBV6-4 and TRBJ2-7; 9 bases agree with TRBD1. Germline V lookup: CDR1 MRHNA, CDR2 SNTAGT. This CDR3 comprises 15 residues. The trim removed 8 bases at V and 5 bases at J, leaving 13 bases unmatched. CDR3: CASWEPRDRANEQYF. The CDR3 DNA is TGTGCCAGCTGGGAGCCCAGGGACAGGGCCAACGAGCAGTACTTC.

This clone was seen only a few times. CDR3 amino acids: CASSSYIGGVGSGGGTEAFF. The CDR3 DNA sequence: TGTGCCAGCAGTTCATATATAGGTGGGGTGGGATCCGGGGGCGGTACTGAAGCTTTCTTT. The chain carries TRBV27 and TRBJ1-1, with D possibly being TRBD1 (6 bases). The ends were cut back, 4 bases at V and 5 bases at J, with 32 bases in the middle. CDR3 length: 20 residues. Germline assignment: CDR1 MNHEY and CDR2 SMNVEV (reference sequence).

V and J are TRBV3-1 and TRBJ2-7, with D possibly being TRBD1 (5 bases). V was pared by 0 bases and J by 6 bases, with 15 bases between. This CDR3 spans 15 amino acids. Per germline, CDR1 LGHDT and CDR2 YNNKEL (reference sequence). The DNA for the CDR3 is TGTGCCAGCAGCCAAGATAGGGGTCAAGTCTCCGAGCAGTACTTC. This sequence encodes CASSQDRGQVSEQYF.

By sample fraction, this clone is medium-sized (0.01 to 0.1%). The chain recombines TRBV7-3 with TRBJ2-2; 10 bases are shared with TRBD2. V was clipped by 3 bases and J by 1 base; unmatched bases: 2. The germline V gene has CDR1 SGHTA and CDR2 FQGTGA. CDR3 length: 16 residues. The CDR3, as DNA: TGTGCCAGCAGCTTGGGACTAGCGAGGAACACCGGGGAGCTGTTTTTT. As protein: CASSLGLARNTGELFF.

This clone occurred many times. Within the sample, other DNA sequences also encode this same CDR3. V usage is TRBV6-2 or TRBV6-3 and J usage is TRBJ1-5; tentatively, D is TRBD1 (6 bases). This CDR3 spans 18 amino acids. The germline gives CDR1 MNHEY, CDR2 SVGEGT. V was trimmed by 2 bases and J by 3 bases, leaving 20 bases between them. CDR3 bases: TGTGCCAGCAGTTACACCGCGGGAGGGGGGCCCCCCAATCAGCCCCAGCATTTT. Translation: CASSYTAGGGPPNQPQHF.

This chain links TRBV6-1 with TRBJ1-2, with a tentative D call TRBD1 (6 bases). Germline CDR1 reads MNHNS; CDR2 reads SASEGT. The CDR3 is made up of 14 amino acids. The ends were cut back, 8 bases at V and 4 bases at J, with 17 bases in the middle. The chain's CDR3 is CASGENRVRYGYTF. The CDR3, as DNA: TGTGCCAGCGGGGAAAACAGGGTACGCTATGGCTACACCTTC.

This clone was seen many times. The V call is TRBV7-2, the J call TRBJ1-4, with TRBD1 matching 9 bases. The CDR3 runs to 15 residues. With 5 bases clipped from V and 4 bases from J, the junction kept 5 bases outside the gene matches. Germline CDR1 reads SGHTA; CDR2 reads FQGNSA. In DNA, the CDR3 is TGTGCCAGCAGCGATAGACAGGGGGGTAATGAAAAACTGTTTTTT. The encoded protein is CASSDRQGGNEKLFF.

The chain couples TRBV28 to TRBJ2-7; no clear D gene. The CDR3 contains 12 residues. Looked up from germline, CDR1 is MDHEN and CDR2 is SYDVKM. The germline V and J ends were trimmed by 5 bases and 3 bases, with 8 bases remaining between them. CDR3 region: CASSLTNYEQYF. CDR3 bases: TGTGCCAGCAGTCTTACAAACTACGAGCAGTACTTC.

This clone was counted a few times. A read error may produce the germline difference seen at one junction end. The rearrangement uses TRBV2 and TRBJ2-7; D gene uncertain. Germline V gives CDR1 SNHLY, CDR2 FYNNEI. The CDR3 totals 12 residues. CDR3 coding DNA: TGTGCCAGCGCCGGTCGAGTCTACGAGCAATACTTC. Protein product: CASAGRVYEQYF.

There are many counts of this clone. The gene calls are TRBV5-6 and TRBJ1-5; D not resolved. The CDR3 covers 14 residues. The V end lost 0 bases, the J end lost 7 bases, and 11 bases lay between the germline ends. Germline V gene lookup returns CDR1 SGHDT and CDR2 YYEEEE. The CDR3 nucleotides read TGTGCCAGCAGCTTGGCCTCTTCCGGGCAGCCCCAGCATTTT. Its protein product is CASSLASSGQPQHF.

This clone was recorded many times. This CDR3 reads CASGESLHGYTF. The CDR3 DNA reads as TGTGCCAGCGGAGAGAGTTTGCATGGCTACACCTTC. V usage is TRBV19 and J usage is TRBJ1-2; no clear D gene. Germline V gives CDR1 LNHDA, CDR2 SQIVND (reference sequence). The CDR3 totals 12 residues. The ends were cut back, 9 bases at V and 6 bases at J, with 14 bases in the middle.

The chain carries TRBV5-1 and TRBJ2-1; 8 bases line up with TRBD1. CDR3 length equals 16 residues. The germline gives CDR1 SGHRS, CDR2 YFSETQ. V shed 1 base, J shed 6 bases, and the junction held 9 bases outside the gene matches. The CDR3 spells CASSLLAGQVVNEQFF. The CDR3 DNA follows: TGCGCCAGCAGCTTGTTGGCGGGACAGGTGGTCAATGAGCAGTTCTTC.

Many counts were recorded for this clone. The V gene is TRBV29-1, the J gene TRBJ2-7; D not certain. CDR3 size: 11 residues. Trimming removed 0 bases at V and 4 bases at J, with 4 bases between. In germline, CDR1 is SQVTM, CDR2 ANQGSEA. CDR3: CSVEEGYEQYF. The CDR3 region has the DNA TGCAGCGTTGAAGAGGGGTACGAGCAGTACTTC.

This clone was counted ten times or more. The chain joins TRBV9 to TRBJ2-2; 11 bases are shared with TRBD1. Trimming cost V 0 bases and J 4 bases; bases outside gene matches: 5. This CDR3 has 17 residues. CDR1 is SGDLS and CDR2 is YYNGEE in the germline V gene. The CDR3 coding sequence is TGTGCCAGCAGCGTAGGAGGACAGGGGGCAATCACCGGGGAGCTGTTTTTT. Encoded protein: CASSVGGQGAITGELFF. The full variable domain, in which reference TRBV9 and TRBJ2-2 provide the parts outside the CDR3, is DSGVTQTPKHLITATGQRVTLRCSPRSGDLSVYWYQQSLDQGLQFLIQYYNGEERAKGNILERFSAQQFPDLHSELNLSSLELGDSALYFCASSVGGQGAITGELFFGEGSRLTVL.

This chain links TRBV30 with TRBJ1-2; TRBD1 is a possible D gene (5 bases). The germline V and J ends were trimmed by 1 base and 4 bases, with 7 bases remaining between them. The CDR3 is 12 residues long. CDR1 is GTSNPN and CDR2 is SVGIG in the germline V gene (reference sequence). CDR3: CAWSAGLYGYTF. CDR3 nucleotides: TGTGCCTGGAGTGCAGGGCTCTATGGCTACACCTTC. Using reference TRBV30 and TRBJ1-2 for the parts outside the CDR3, the full variable domain is SQTIHQWPATLVQPVGSPLSLECTVEGTSNPNLYWYRQAAGRGLQLLFYSVGIGQISSEVPQNLSASRPQDRQFILSSKKLLLSDSGFYLCAWSAGLYGYTFGSGTRLTVV.

This clone showed up many times. This sequence joins TRBV6-2 or TRBV6-3 and TRBJ2-1, with 7 bases identical to TRBD2. CDR3 length equals 13 residues. The V gene's germline CDR1 is MNHEY and CDR2 SVGEGT. V lost 2 bases to trimming and J lost 9 bases; unmatched junction nucleotides: 4. In DNA form, the CDR3 reads TGTGCCAGCAGTTACAGCGGGAAAGGTGAGCAGTTCTTC. This gives the protein CASSYSGKGEQFF.

At least ten counts were recorded for this clone. The rearrangement joins TRBV7-2 to TRBJ1-2; D unresolved. V was pared by 3 bases and J by 4 bases, with 6 bases between. Per germline, CDR1 SGHTA and CDR2 FQGNSA. The CDR3 consists of 12 residues. CDR3 protein: CASSLGTYGYTF. CDR3 nucleotides: TGTGCCAGCAGCTTGGGAACCTATGGCTACACCTTC.

The rearrangement links TRBV25-1 to TRBJ2-2; D remains unclear. V was cut by 4 bases and J by 0 bases, with 12 bases left in between. The CDR3 has 16 residues. Germline CDR1 is MGHDK and CDR2 is SYGVNS. The CDR3 region has the DNA TGTGCCAGCAGTGGCCCCTTAGGGCCGAACACCGGGGAGCTGTTTTTT. This encodes CASSGPLGPNTGELFF.

The sample holds many counts of this clone. The chain employs TRBV2 and TRBJ1-5; no reliable D call. V lost 5 bases to trimming and J lost 0 bases, with 2 bases between them. CDR1 SNHLY and CDR2 FYNNEI come from the germline V gene. The CDR3 has 12 residues. Here the CDR3 reads CASSYSNQPQHF. The CDR3 region has the DNA TGTGCCAGCAGTTATAGCAATCAGCCCCAGCATTTT.

There are many counts of this clone. The chain recombines TRBV28 with TRBJ2-3, with 9 bases lining up with TRBD2. The J segment lost 1 base and the V segment lost 5 bases, leaving 4 bases of the junction unmatched. Germline V lookup: CDR1 MDHEN, CDR2 SYDVKM. The CDR3 extends over 15 amino acids. This chain's CDR3 is CASSAWTSGTDTQYF. The CDR3, as DNA: TGTGCCAGCAGTGCTTGGACTAGCGGCACAGATACGCAGTATTTT.

V is TRBV5-1 and J is TRBJ2-1, with TRBD2 as a possible D gene (6 bases). The CDR3 contains 14 residues. CDR1 is SGHRS, CDR2 YFSETQ, per germline. The V end lost 0 bases, the J end lost 5 bases, and 9 bases lay between the germline ends. The chain's CDR3 is CASSLGDLNNEQFF. The DNA of the CDR3 is TGCGCCAGCAGCTTGGGGGACTTAAACAATGAGCAGTTCTTC.

This clone was counted at least ten times. The chain is built from TRBV7-6 and TRBJ2-2; D is undetermined. The CDR3 length is 12 residues. CDR1 SGHVS and CDR2 FNYEAQ come from the germline V gene. V was shortened by 4 bases and J by 6 bases, with 6 bases between the two germline ends. The CDR3 region is CASSSVSGELFF. DNA of the CDR3: TGTGCCAGCAGCTCGGTATCCGGGGAGCTGTTTTTT. The variable domain in full, completed from reference TRBV7-6 and TRBJ2-2, reads GAGVSQSPRYKVTKRGQDVALRCDPISGHVSLYWYRQALGQGPEFLTYFNYEAQQDKSGLPNDRFSAERPEGSISTLTIQRTEQRDSAMYRCASSSVSGELFFGEGSRLTVL.